At least ten counts were recorded for the clone carrying this TCR beta chain. The record originates from a study of blood T cells in healthy people across ages. CDR3 length: 13 amino acids. V shed 4 bases and J shed 6 bases, with 15 bases lying between them. Germline values: CDR1 DFQATT, CDR2 SNEGSKA (reference sequence). Sample-barcoded 5' priming and a J-beta primer mix drove a second PCR of roughly 6 to 12 cycles. TCRdb reprocessed the 5' RACE reads with MiXCR, giving one entry per CDR3 protein. This sample has about 590,000 distinct CDR3 sequences, with around 31% found just once. The TCR originated in a woman aged 80 or older in good health. This chain joins TRBV20-1 and TRBJ1-2, with D possibly TRBD1 on 5 matching bases. Sequencing was done on a sample of blood. In DNA, the CDR3 is TGCAGTGCTATGGCTTGGGGGTCGGATGGCTACACCTTC. Translating it yields CSAMAWGSDGYTF.